This record concerns one T cell receptor (beta chain) sequence. Donation came from healthy HIV-negative adults that had no recent acute infections or vaccinations. Splitting the CD4+ cells yielded a CD45RA+ naive subset and a CD45RA-negative memory subset. The data belong to a study of shared clonotypes between healthy human individuals. Study in general: The study used three CD4 naive, three CD4 memory, two CD8 naive and one CD8 memory plate per donor.

In the source study's methods: ImmunoSEQ gave junction-only sequences without quality scores, so filtering differed. Data came from immunoSEQ multiplex PCR; TCRdb stores just in-frame clones and leaves some out. From that table come the V and J calls and clone size; the DNA was used to work out D and trimming. The table lists hundreds of thousands of clones, around 96% of them singletons. This TCR was recovered from a woman between 25 and 40 years old in good health. The sequenced sample consisted of naive CD4+ T cells sorted from blood. Regarding subset: CD45RA+ positively selected.

CDR3 sequence (DNA): TGCGCCAGCAGCCCGGACAGCGCTCAAAGCTCCTATAATTCACCCCTCCACTTT. Encoded protein: CASSPDSAQSSYNSPLHF. The chain employs TRBV5-1 and TRBJ1-6, with D tentatively TRBD1 (6 bases). Trimming stripped 4 bases from V and 0 bases from J, with 17 bases between. Germline assignment: CDR1 SGHRS and CDR2 YFSETQ. This CDR3 has 18 amino acids.